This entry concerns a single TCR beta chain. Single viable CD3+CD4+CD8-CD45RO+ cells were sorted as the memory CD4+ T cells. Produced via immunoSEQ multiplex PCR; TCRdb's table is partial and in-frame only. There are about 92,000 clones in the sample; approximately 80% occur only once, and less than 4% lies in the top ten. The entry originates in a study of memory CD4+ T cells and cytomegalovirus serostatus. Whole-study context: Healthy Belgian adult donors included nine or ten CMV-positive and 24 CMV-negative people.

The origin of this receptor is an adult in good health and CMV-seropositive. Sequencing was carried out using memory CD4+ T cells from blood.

The CDR3 region has the DNA TGTGCCAGCAGTGAAACAGGGGAGACCCAGTACTTC. It yields the protein CASSETGETQYF. The rearrangement joins TRBV6-1 to TRBJ2-5; maybe TRBD1 (6 bases). The CDR3 covers 12 residues. V was pared by 2 bases and J by 5 bases, with 6 bases between. In germline, CDR1 is MNHNS, CDR2 SASEGT.